This T cell receptor (beta chain) was captured by sequencing in a study of blood T cell repertoires in COVID-19 (dated by TCRdb to 2018 to 2021). Study-level background: Collaborator samples came from the United States, Italy and Spain and covered acute and convalescent phases of COVID-19. The material from the prospective study consisted of cDNA or gDNA derived from T cells, B-cell-depleted T cells, or PBMCs. Subjects who had been exposed to COVID-19, were actively infected with it, or had recovered from it provided the deeply sampled blood TCRbeta repertoires that made up the dataset. The repertoires were made available in a free public database intended to serve as a resource for research on the immune response to SARS-CoV-2. The samples were drawn from two sources: the first 160 participants of the ongoing ImmuneRACE study, and fewer than 1,500 subjects contributed by 6 global collaborators. A de-identified subject ID, COVID-19 status, age in years and sex were almost always included in the sample metadata. Where HLA class I and class II types were available, the types were taken from metadata supplied by the sample provider, not from assay-based typing. The study at large found these results: The amount of clinical and demographic metadata varied by source and participant and was provided uncurated.

TCRbeta CDR3 regions were amplified from genomic DNA by means of the immunoSEQ Assay, a bias-controlled multiplex PCR. On the study's bioinformatics: The number of nucleated cells in each sample was estimated by amplification of reference gene primers within the assay. To quantify the absolute abundance of each unique TCRbeta CDR3 rearrangement, sequence reads were collapsed and filtered. For each sample, productive Simpson clonality was calculated by taking the square root of Simpson's diversity index across productive rearrangements. TCRdb obtained this table from immuneACCESS and retained in-frame rearrangements with V and J assigned. These tables miss some clones; where compared with another copy, unresolved V genes account for less than half of the shortfall, and the remainder is unexplained. Clone size and the V and J calls come from that table; the DNA yielded D and trimming. The table for this sample lists about 78,000 clones; around nine tenths of them were counted only once. 4.9% of the sample comes from the top ten.

Each collaborating institution followed its own protocols to collect whole blood in K2EDTA tubes. For TCRbeta analysis, collaborators shipped samples as frozen whole blood, isolated PBMCs, or DNA extracted from either of those sample types. Details on this clone: Its antigen target is currently unknown. Base qualities are missing; no much larger clone stands one base away.

The sample taken for sequencing was peripheral blood. This receptor was taken from a man in his fifties with active or convalescent COVID-19.

The DNA sequence is TGTGCCAGCAGCCCTCGGCTAGGCAGGGGAGCCGGGGCCAACGTCCTGACTTTC. The encoded protein is CASSPRLGRGAGANVLTF. This chain is built from TRBV7-9 and TRBJ2-6; TRBD1 is possibly the D segment (6 matching bases). Taken from the germline V gene (reference sequence), the CDR1 and CDR2 loops are SEHNR and FQNEAQ. The germline ends are 21 bases apart after V is trimmed by 5 bases and J by 4 bases. Including cysteine and phenylalanine, the CDR3 has 18 amino acids. The read is trimmed to its CDR3 DNA, 54 bases read in frame from base 1.